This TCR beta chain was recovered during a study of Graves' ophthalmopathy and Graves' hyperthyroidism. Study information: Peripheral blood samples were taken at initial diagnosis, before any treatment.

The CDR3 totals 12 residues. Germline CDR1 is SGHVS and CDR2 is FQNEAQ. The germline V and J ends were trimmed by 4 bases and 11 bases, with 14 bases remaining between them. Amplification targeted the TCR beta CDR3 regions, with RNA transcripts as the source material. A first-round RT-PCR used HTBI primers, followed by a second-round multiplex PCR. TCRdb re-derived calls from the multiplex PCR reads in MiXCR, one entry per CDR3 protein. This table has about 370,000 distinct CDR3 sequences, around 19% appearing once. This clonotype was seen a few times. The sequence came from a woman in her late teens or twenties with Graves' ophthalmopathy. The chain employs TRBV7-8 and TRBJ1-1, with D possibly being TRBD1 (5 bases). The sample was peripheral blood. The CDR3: CASSWGSGMAFF. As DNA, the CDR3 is TGTGCCAGCAGCTGGGGGTCAGGGATGGCTTTCTTT.